These T cell receptor beta chains were read from a single sample in a study of T cell responses to AZD1222 COVID-19 vaccine. Sequencing used immunoSEQ multiplex PCR; TCRdb keeps in-frame clones, though not all of them. The sample contains 120,000 to 150,000 clones, 75% to 85% of which appear only once. Here the sequenced sample was peripheral blood, taken on day 0 of MenACWY control vaccination. The receptors here all came from an adult in good health. CDR3s include the opening cysteine and the closing phenylalanine or tryptophan. The order of the fields is clone size, J gene, D gene, V gene, CDR3 DNA, CDR3 protein. D genes are given only for firm matches. Clone size is given for some rows only: seen once, a few or many times, or a class if the clone is expanded.

clone size: .; J gene: TRBJ2-2; D gene: .; V gene: TRBV7-2; CDR3 DNA: TGTGCCAGCACCCCTTACTCGGGTGGGAACACCGGGGAGCTGTTTTTT; CDR3 protein: CASTPYSGGNTGELFF
clone size: few; J gene: TRBJ1-1; D gene: TRBD1; V gene: TRBV7-8; CDR3 DNA: TGTGCCAGCAGCTTAGCGGGACAGATGAACACTGAAGCTTTCTTT; CDR3 protein: CASSLAGQMNTEAFF
clone size: .; J gene: TRBJ2-7; D gene: .; V gene: TRBV6-5; CDR3 DNA: TGTGCCAGCAGTTACAGGACCGGTGGGAGTTACGAGCAGTACTTC; CDR3 protein: CASSYRTGGSYEQYF
clone size: .; J gene: TRBJ2-5; D gene: .; V gene: TRBV14; CDR3 DNA: TGTGCCAGCAGCCAAGATATCCAGGGTGTTGGGACCCAGTACTTC; CDR3 protein: CASSQDIQGVGTQYF
clone size: .; J gene: TRBJ2-5; D gene: TRBD1; V gene: TRBV24-1; CDR3 DNA: TGTGCCACCAGTGGGTCGGGACGGACAGGCCAAGAGACCCAGTACTTC; CDR3 protein: CATSGSGRTGQETQYF
clone size: .; J gene: TRBJ1-2; D gene: .; V gene: TRBV2; CDR3 DNA: TGTGCCAGCAGTCCCAAGAGGGATCATGGCTACACCTTC; CDR3 protein: CASSPKRDHGYTF
clone size: once; J gene: TRBJ1-1; D gene: .; V gene: TRBV5-8; CDR3 DNA: TGTGCCAGCAGCCCAATGGTTATCTTAAACACTGAAGCTTTCTTT; CDR3 protein: CASSPMVILNTEAFF
clone size: .; J gene: TRBJ2-3; D gene: TRBD1; V gene: TRBV28; CDR3 DNA: TGTGCCAGCAGTCCGGGCAGGGGGCGGTTGGGCACAGATACGCAGTATTTT; CDR3 protein: CASSPGRGRLGTDTQYF
clone size: few; J gene: TRBJ2-5; D gene: .; V gene: TRBV7-9; CDR3 DNA: TGTGCCAGCAGCTTTAGACTAGGAGAGACCCAGTACTTC; CDR3 protein: CASSFRLGETQYF
clone size: .; J gene: TRBJ1-2; D gene: .; V gene: TRBV29-1; CDR3 DNA: TGCAGCGTTGAAGCCGACAGCCTCTATGGCTACACCTTC; CDR3 protein: CSVEADSLYGYTF
clone size: .; J gene: TRBJ2-1; D gene: TRBD2; V gene: TRBV6-5; CDR3 DNA: TGTGCCAGCAGTCGGCGGGGGTCCGATCAGTTCTTC; CDR3 protein: CASSRRGSDQFF
clone size: .; J gene: TRBJ2-3; D gene: .; V gene: TRBV2; CDR3 DNA: TGTGCCAGCAGCCGGGCCCCACGCACAGATACGCAGTATTTT; CDR3 protein: CASSRAPRTDTQYF
clone size: .; J gene: TRBJ1-5; D gene: TRBD1; V gene: TRBV18; CDR3 DNA: TGTGCCAGCTCACCGGGACAGGGGTGGGGGCCCCAGCATTTT; CDR3 protein: CASSPGQGWGPQHF
clone size: few; J gene: TRBJ2-5; D gene: TRBD2; V gene: TRBV7-9; CDR3 DNA: TGTGCCAGCAGCGGACTAGAAGAGACCCAGTACTTC; CDR3 protein: CASSGLEETQYF
clone size: .; J gene: TRBJ1-6; D gene: .; V gene: TRBV6-6; CDR3 DNA: TGTGCCAGCAGTTACTTACAGGGTTTGGATTCACCCCTCCACTTT; CDR3 protein: CASSYLQGLDSPLHF
clone size: few; J gene: TRBJ1-2; D gene: .; V gene: TRBV29-1; CDR3 DNA: TGCAGCGTTGGCAGGGGCGATGGTGGCTACACCTTC; CDR3 protein: CSVGRGDGGYTF
clone size: .; J gene: TRBJ1-5; D gene: .; V gene: TRBV29-1; CDR3 DNA: TGCAGCGTTCTACAGCCCCAGCATTTT; CDR3 protein: CSVLQPQHF
clone size: .; J gene: TRBJ1-1; D gene: .; V gene: TRBV6-5; CDR3 DNA: TGTGCCAGCAGATCAATCGGCCAGGGTAGGACTGAAGCTTTCTTT; CDR3 protein: CASRSIGQGRTEAFF
clone size: .; J gene: TRBJ1-5; D gene: TRBD1; V gene: TRBV15; CDR3 DNA: TGTGCCACCAGCAGACTGACAGGGATCAATCAGCCCCAGCATTTT; CDR3 protein: CATSRLTGINQPQHF
clone size: .; J gene: TRBJ2-1; D gene: .; V gene: TRBV5-4; CDR3 DNA: TGTGCCAGCACCCGAGCAGGGTACAATGAGCAGTTCTTC; CDR3 protein: CASTRAGYNEQFF
clone size: .; J gene: TRBJ1-2; D gene: TRBD1; V gene: TRBV28; CDR3 DNA: TGTGCCAGCAGTACCCACTGGACAGGGGGCGGGGGGTATGGCTACACCTTC; CDR3 protein: CASSTHWTGGGGYGYTF
clone size: .; J gene: TRBJ1-2; D gene: .; V gene: TRBV5-5; CDR3 DNA: TGTGCCAGCAGCTTAGCAGGCGTACCCTATGGCTACACCTTC; CDR3 protein: CASSLAGVPYGYTF
clone size: once; J gene: TRBJ1-2; D gene: .; V gene: TRBV6-5; CDR3 DNA: TGTGCCAGCAGTTACTCCTTTGAGGGGTCGGGCGGCTACACCTTC; CDR3 protein: CASSYSFEGSGGYTF
clone size: .; J gene: TRBJ1-2; D gene: TRBD1; V gene: TRBV7-9; CDR3 DNA: TGTGCCAGCAGCTGGGACAGGGAGAGCTATGGCTACACCTTC; CDR3 protein: CASSWDRESYGYTF
clone size: .; J gene: TRBJ1-6; D gene: TRBD1; V gene: TRBV9; CDR3 DNA: TGTGCCAGCAGCTCCCACTCAGGGGGCACTTCACCCCTCCACTTT; CDR3 protein: CASSSHSGGTSPLHF
clone size: .; J gene: TRBJ2-1; D gene: TRBD2; V gene: TRBV28; CDR3 DNA: TGTGCCAGCAGTTTGGGCGGGGGGGCCGATGAGCAGTTCTTC; CDR3 protein: CASSLGGGADEQFF
clone size: .; J gene: TRBJ1-4; D gene: .; V gene: TRBV18; CDR3 DNA: TGTGCCAGCTCACCTCCCTCGGGGGGCGCGTCGACTAATGAAAAACTGTTTTTT; CDR3 protein: CASSPPSGGASTNEKLFF
clone size: .; J gene: TRBJ1-6; D gene: .; V gene: TRBV30; CDR3 DNA: TGTGCCTGGAGCGGACAGCAAAATTCACCCCTCCACTTT; CDR3 protein: CAWSGQQNSPLHF
clone size: few; J gene: TRBJ1-6; D gene: TRBD1; V gene: TRBV5-6; CDR3 DNA: TGTGCCAGCAGCCGGCGGGGGCAGGGGGCTTCACCCCTCCACTTT; CDR3 protein: CASSRRGQGASPLHF
clone size: .; J gene: TRBJ1-1; D gene: .; V gene: TRBV3-1/TRBV3-2; CDR3 DNA: TGTGCCAGCAGCCAATCCGGGGGCCGGACTGAAGCTTTCTTT; CDR3 protein: CASSQSGGRTEAFF
clone size: .; J gene: TRBJ1-1; D gene: .; V gene: TRBV6-5; CDR3 DNA: TGTGCCAGCCGGAGAAGGGGGAGGACTGAAGCTTTCTTT; CDR3 protein: CASRRRGRTEAFF
clone size: .; J gene: TRBJ2-6; D gene: TRBD1; V gene: TRBV19; CDR3 DNA: TGTGCCAGTAGTACACAGGGGCTTAAGTCTGGGGCCAACGTCCTGACTTTC; CDR3 protein: CASSTQGLKSGANVLTF
clone size: few; J gene: TRBJ2-1; D gene: .; V gene: TRBV6-5; CDR3 DNA: TGTGCCAGCAGCCTCGAACAACCCTCCTACAATGAGCAGTTCTTC; CDR3 protein: CASSLEQPSYNEQFF
clone size: .; J gene: TRBJ1-1; D gene: .; V gene: TRBV3-1/TRBV3-2; CDR3 DNA: TGTGCCAGCAGCCAAGAGGGCCCCGAAGCTTTCTTT; CDR3 protein: CASSQEGPEAFF
clone size: once; J gene: TRBJ2-6; D gene: .; V gene: TRBV5-1; CDR3 DNA: TGCGCCAGCAGCCTAAGCTCTGGGGCCAACGTCCTGACTTTC; CDR3 protein: CASSLSSGANVLTF
clone size: .; J gene: TRBJ1-6; D gene: TRBD1; V gene: TRBV5-4; CDR3 DNA: TGTGCCAGCAGCCGTCCCGGGACAGGGGGATCACCCCTCCACTTT; CDR3 protein: CASSRPGTGGSPLHF
clone size: .; J gene: TRBJ2-5; D gene: TRBD2; V gene: TRBV9; CDR3 DNA: TGTGCCAGCAGCGTAGGCACTAGCGGGGCTCAAGAGACCCAGTACTTC; CDR3 protein: CASSVGTSGAQETQYF
clone size: .; J gene: TRBJ1-5; D gene: .; V gene: TRBV18; CDR3 DNA: TGTGCCAGCTCACCACCGGGTCCGGGTAGCCAGCATTTT; CDR3 protein: CASSPPGPGSQHF
clone size: .; J gene: TRBJ2-3; D gene: .; V gene: TRBV5-1; CDR3 DNA: TGCGCCAGCAGCTTCTCCACGGCAAACACAGATACGCAGTATTTT; CDR3 protein: CASSFSTANTDTQYF
clone size: .; J gene: TRBJ1-1; D gene: TRBD1; V gene: TRBV18; CDR3 DNA: TGTGCCAGCTCACCACCGTCCAGGGGGGTTAACACTGAAGCTTTCTTT; CDR3 protein: CASSPPSRGVNTEAFF
clone size: .; J gene: TRBJ2-1; D gene: .; V gene: TRBV5-6; CDR3 DNA: TGTGCCAGCAGCTTCCCAATATTATCCCTTAATGAGCAGTTCTTC; CDR3 protein: CASSFPILSLNEQFF